This entry is about one T cell receptor beta chain. The antigen is not known. TCRdb reanalysed the RT-PCR reads using MiXCR and keeps one entry per CDR3 protein. The sample holds some 850,000 distinct CDR3 sequences, 15% to 20% seen once. These data come from a study of response to subunit inactivated influenza vaccine. Study-level findings and limits: That few new T cells are recruited by each seasonal influenza vaccination was the authors' suggestion.

The sample here was PBMCs from blood, taken 4 to 6 days after vaccination. The receptor's source is a man aged 45-65 years who received an inactivated influenza vaccine.

CDR3 coding DNA: TGTGCCAGCACTAGCTCGGGCCCCTCCAATGAGCAGTTCTTC. As protein: CASTSSGPSNEQFF. The chain employs TRBV18 and TRBJ2-1; TRBD2 is a possible D gene (6 bases). The CDR3 totals 14 residues. The V gene lost 8 bases and the J gene lost 6 bases, with 17 bases spanning the gap. In germline, CDR1 is KGHSH, CDR2 LQKENI.